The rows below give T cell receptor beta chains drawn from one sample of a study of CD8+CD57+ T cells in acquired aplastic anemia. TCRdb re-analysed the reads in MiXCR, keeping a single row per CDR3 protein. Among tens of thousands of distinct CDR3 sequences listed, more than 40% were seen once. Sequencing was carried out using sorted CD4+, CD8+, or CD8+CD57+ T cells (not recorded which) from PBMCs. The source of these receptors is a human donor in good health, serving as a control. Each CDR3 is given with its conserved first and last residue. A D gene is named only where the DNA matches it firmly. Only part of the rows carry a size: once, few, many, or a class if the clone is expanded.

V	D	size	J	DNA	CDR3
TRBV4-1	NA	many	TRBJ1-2	TGCGCCAGCAGCCAAGACGTGTTGGGTTATGGCTACACCTTC	CASSQDVLGYGYTF
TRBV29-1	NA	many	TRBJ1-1	TGCAGCGTTGGGGGCACCCCTGAAGCTTTCTTT	CSVGGTPEAFF
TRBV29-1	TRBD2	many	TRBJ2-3	TGCAGCGTCAAAACGGGGGGACTATCAGATACGCAGTATTTT	CSVKTGGLSDTQYF
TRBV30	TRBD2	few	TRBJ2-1	TGTGCCTGGACGGGACTAGGACACGAGCAGTTCTTC	CAWTGLGHEQFF
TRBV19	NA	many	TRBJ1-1	TGTGCCAGTACTGTTGGGTTGGAAGCTTTCTTT	CASTVGLEAFF
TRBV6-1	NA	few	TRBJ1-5	TGTGCCAGCCTTATAGTGGACAGTAGCAATCAGCCCCAGCATTTT	CASLIVDSSNQPQHF
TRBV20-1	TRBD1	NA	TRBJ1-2	TGCAGTGCTTACCAGGGGGCTATCTATGGCTACACCTTC	CSAYQGAIYGYTF
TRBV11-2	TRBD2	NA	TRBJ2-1	TGTGCCAGCAGCTCCGAAGGGTTGGGAGGGCCGTACAATGAGCAGTTCTTC	CASSSEGLGGPYNEQFF
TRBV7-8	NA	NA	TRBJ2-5	TGTGCCAGCAGCTTAAGGGGAGTTCAAGAGACCCAGTACTTC	CASSLRGVQETQYF
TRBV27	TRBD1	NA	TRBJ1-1	TGTGCCAGCTGGTCCCAGGGGGACACTGAAGCTTTCTTT	CASWSQGDTEAFF
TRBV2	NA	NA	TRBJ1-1	TGTGCCAGCAGCGTGCAGAACACTGAAGCTTTCTTT	CASSVQNTEAFF
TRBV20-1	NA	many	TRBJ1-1	TGCAGTGCAAACATACATTATGGTGGTGAAGCTTTCTTT	CSANIHYGGEAFF
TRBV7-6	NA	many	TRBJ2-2	TGTGCCAGCAGCTTAGCTCTAGGAGGGGCCGGGGAGCTGTTTTTT	CASSLALGGAGELFF
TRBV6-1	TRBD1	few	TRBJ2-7	TGTACCAGCAACCCCGGGACAGGGGGCTACGAGCAGTACTTC	CTSNPGTGGYEQYF
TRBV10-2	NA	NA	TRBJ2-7	TGCGCCAGCACGGGGACCGGCTACGAGCAGTACTTC	CASTGTGYEQYF
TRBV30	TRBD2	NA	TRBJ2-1	TGTGCCTGGGCACGGGGGGATCCTAGTGAGCAGTTCTTC	CAWARGDPSEQFF
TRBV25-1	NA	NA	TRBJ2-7	TGTGCCAGCAGGGAGGTGGAGGGGGCGAACGAGCAGTACTTC	CASREVEGANEQYF
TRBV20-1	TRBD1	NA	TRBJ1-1	TGCAGTGCGGGGACAGGGAGGGACACTGAAGCTTTCTTT	CSAGTGRDTEAFF
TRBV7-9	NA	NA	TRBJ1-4	TGTGCCAGCAGCTCTGACTCCTCCGGGAGTGAAAAACTGTTTTTT	CASSSDSSGSEKLFF
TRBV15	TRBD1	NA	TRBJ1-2	TGTGCCACCAGCAGAGATTATGGGACAGGGACTTTAGCTAACTATGGCTACACCTTC	CATSRDYGTGTLANYGYTF
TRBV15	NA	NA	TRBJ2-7	TGTGCCAGCAGCCCCGTGGGCCTCTCCTACGAGCAGTACTTC	CASSPVGLSYEQYF
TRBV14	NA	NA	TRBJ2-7	TGTGCCGGCAGCCAAGGAAGAGGCTACGAGCAGTACTTC	CAGSQGRGYEQYF
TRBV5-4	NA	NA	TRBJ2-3	TGTGCCAGCAGCTTGTGGGGGGAGATCACAGATACGCAGTATTTT	CASSLWGEITDTQYF
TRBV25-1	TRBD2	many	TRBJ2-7	TGTGCCAGCAGGCGGGGGAGTTGGTACTTC	CASRRGSWYF
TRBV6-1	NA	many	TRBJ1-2	TGTGCCAGCGCGGAGACAGTTTCAGCTAACTATGGCTACACCTTC	CASAETVSANYGYTF
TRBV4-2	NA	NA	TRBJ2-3	TGTGCCAGCAGCCAAGATCAGATGGGAAGTAGCACAGATACGCAGTATTTT	CASSQDQMGSSTDTQYF
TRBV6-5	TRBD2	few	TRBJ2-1	TGTGCCAGCAGTTACCGGGGGGGGTCCCATGAGCAGTTCTTC	CASSYRGGSHEQFF
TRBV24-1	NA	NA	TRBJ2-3	TGTGCCACCAGGGATCTAGCAGATACGCAGTATTTT	CATRDLADTQYF
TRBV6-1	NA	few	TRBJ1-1	TGTGCCAGCAGTGTGACCCACGTGAACACTGAAGCTTTCTTT	CASSVTHVNTEAFF
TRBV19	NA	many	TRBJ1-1	TGTGCCAGTAGTATAAAGGGGAACACTGAAGCTTTCTTT	CASSIKGNTEAFF
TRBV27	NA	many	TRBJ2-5	TGTGCCAGCAGTTTAGAGGGGCAAGAGACCCAGTACTTC	CASSLEGQETQYF
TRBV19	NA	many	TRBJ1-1	TGTGCCAGTAGTACGCAGGGTCCCTACACTGAAGCTTTCTTT	CASSTQGPYTEAFF
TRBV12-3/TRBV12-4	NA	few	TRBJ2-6	TGTGCCAGCAGGATCTTTGGGGCCAACGTCCTGACTTTC	CASRIFGANVLTF
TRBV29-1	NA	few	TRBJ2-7	TGCAGCGTTGAATCGAGACAGGAGTACGGCTACGAGCAGTACTTC	CSVESRQEYGYEQYF
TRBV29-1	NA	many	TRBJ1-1	TGCAGCGTTCTCGAGGGGGGGACTGAAGCTTTCTTT	CSVLEGGTEAFF
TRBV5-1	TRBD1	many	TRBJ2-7	TGCGCCAGCAGCGCCGGGACAGAATACTACGAGCAGTACTTC	CASSAGTEYYEQYF
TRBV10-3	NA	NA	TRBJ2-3	TGTGCCATCAGTGAGTTCCCGCAGTATTTT	CAISEFPQYF
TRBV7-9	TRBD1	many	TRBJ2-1	TGTGCCGGAAGACAGGGAGCGAACAATGAGCAGTTCTTC	CAGRQGANNEQFF
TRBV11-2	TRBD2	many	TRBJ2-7	TGTGCCAGCAGCTTAAGCGGGAGAATCAACGAGCAGTACTTC	CASSLSGRINEQYF
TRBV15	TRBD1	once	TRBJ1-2	TGTGCCACCAGCAGACCGGGACAGGGGTTTGACTATGGCTACACCTTC	CATSRPGQGFDYGYTF
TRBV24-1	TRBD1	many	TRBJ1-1	TGTGCCACCAGTGATTCTGGGACAGGACCTGAAGCTTTCTTT	CATSDSGTGPEAFF
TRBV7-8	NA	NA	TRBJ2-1	TGTGCCAGCAGCTTAGGGACAGACTCCTACAATGAGCAGTTCTTC	CASSLGTDSYNEQFF
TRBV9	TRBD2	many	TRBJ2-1	TGTGCCAGCAGCGGCGGGAGAGATTACAATGAGCAGTTCTTC	CASSGGRDYNEQFF
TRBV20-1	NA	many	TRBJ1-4	TGCAGTGCTAGAGGCACAGGGTTCGGCAAACTGTTTTTT	CSARGTGFGKLFF
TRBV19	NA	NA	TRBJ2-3	TGTGCCAGTAGTATTTCCGGGGACACAGATACGCAGTATTTT	CASSISGDTDTQYF
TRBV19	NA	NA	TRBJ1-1	TGTGCCAGTAGTGTACAGCAGAACACTGAAGCTTTCTTT	CASSVQQNTEAFF
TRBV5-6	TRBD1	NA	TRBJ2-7	TGTGCCAGCAGCCCCCTGGACAGGGCCCACGAGCAGTACTTC	CASSPLDRAHEQYF
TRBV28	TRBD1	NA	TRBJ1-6	TGTGCCAGCAGCATAACCGGGACAGGGAATTCACCCCTCCACTTT	CASSITGTGNSPLHF
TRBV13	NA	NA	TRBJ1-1	TGTGCCAGCAGCCCCTCCTTCGATCAGAACACTGAAGCTTTCTTT	CASSPSFDQNTEAFF
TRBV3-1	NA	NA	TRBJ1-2	TGTGCCAGCAGCCAGGGAAACTATGGCTACACCTTC	CASSQGNYGYTF